These 15 T cell receptor beta chains were sequenced from one sample in a study of glioma-infiltrating T cells after dendritic cell vaccination. Time point denoted: after dendritic cell vaccination, including at tumor progression/relapse. Profiling relied on immunoSEQ multiplex PCR, and the TCRdb table lists in-frame clones only, not all of them. The sample has about 91,000 clones, over 75% seen once; the top ten hold approximately 2%. Sequencing used blood, obtained after dendritic cell vaccination. The receptor source for this set is a human donor with glioblastoma.

The gene calls are TRBV6-6 and TRBJ2-2; the D gene is possibly TRBD1 (6 bases). The CDR3 extends over 14 amino acids. With 5 bases removed from V and 2 bases from J, the gap between germline ends came to 9 bases. The germline V gene has CDR1 MNHNY and CDR2 SVGAGI (reference sequence). In nucleotides, the CDR3 is TGTGCCAGCAGTGGACAGACCAACACCGGGGAGCTGTTTTTT. Protein: CASSGQTNTGELFF.

The chain links TRBV29-1 to TRBJ2-4; D uncertain. Trimming removed 2 bases at V and 0 bases at J, with 2 bases between. Germline V lookup: CDR1 SQVTM, CDR2 ANQGSEA. CDR3 length: 12 residues. In DNA form, the CDR3 reads TGCAGCGTTGAACTAGCCAAAAACATTCAGTACTTC. Encoded protein: CSVELAKNIQYF.

This clone has only one observation. The rearrangement joins TRBV5-1 to TRBJ2-5, with 7 bases fitting TRBD1. After removal of 0 bases from V and 5 bases from J, the junction contained 4 bases not matched to a gene. The CDR3 contains 14 residues. Per the germline V gene, CDR1 is SGHRS and CDR2 is YFSETQ. CDR3 amino acids: CASSLAQGVETQYF. The CDR3 DNA reads TGCGCCAGCAGCTTGGCGCAGGGGGTTGAGACCCAGTACTTC.

The rearrangement joins TRBV29-1 to TRBJ2-2, with 10 positions matching TRBD1. In germline, CDR1 is SQVTM, CDR2 ANQGSEA. V lost 5 bases and J lost 4; bases outside the gene matches: 4. This CDR3 has 14 amino acids. CDR3 coding DNA: TGCAGCGTTCCGGACAGGGGGAGCACCGGGGAGCTGTTTTTT. This encodes CSVPDRGSTGELFF.

The rearrangement joins TRBV10-2 to TRBJ1-3; 9 positions match TRBD1. V lost 6 bases to trimming and J lost 7 bases; unmatched junction nucleotides: 10. CDR1 WSHSY and CDR2 SAAADI come from the germline V gene. The CDR3 has 15 residues. CDR3 coding DNA: TGCGCCAGCAGATGGGGACAGGGTCTAGGGAACACCATATATTTT. Amino acids: CASRWGQGLGNTIYF.

The V call is TRBV9, the J call TRBJ1-1; TRBD1 matches at 9 bases. Per the germline V gene, CDR1 is SGDLS and CDR2 is YYNGEE. Trimming removed 4 bases from V and 4 bases from J; junction bases left unmatched: 8. CDR3 length: 15 amino acids. DNA of the CDR3: TGTGCCAGCAGCCCGGGACAGGGTTTGGGCACTGAAGCTTTCTTT. It yields the protein CASSPGQGLGTEAFF.

V gene TRBV7-9 combines with J gene TRBJ1-5; 7 nucleotides line up with TRBD1. CDR1 and CDR2 (germline): SEHNR, FQNEAQ (reference sequence). This CDR3 is built from 14 residues. Germline trimming cut 5 bases from V and 5 bases from J; bases unmatched to any gene: 6. The CDR3 loop is CASSRDRSDQPQHF. CDR3 in DNA: TGTGCCAGCAGCCGGGACAGATCGGATCAGCCCCAGCATTTT.

The chain couples TRBV11-2 to TRBJ1-2; D is perhaps TRBD1 (6 bases). The CDR3 loop spans 14 amino acids. V gave up 5 bases and J gave up 2 bases, with 12 bases separating them. Germline values: CDR1 SGHAT, CDR2 FQNNGV. The DNA for the CDR3 is TGTGCCAGCAGCCCACAGGGTGGCAACTATGGCTACACCTTC. Its translation is CASSPQGGNYGYTF.

Comments on this clone: Other DNA sequences in this specimen translate into the identical CDR3. The V call is TRBV5-1, the J call TRBJ2-3; D gene unclear. With 4 bases removed from V and 0 bases from J, the gap between germline ends came to 3 bases. The germline gives CDR1 SGHRS, CDR2 YFSETQ. This CDR3 contains 12 residues. The CDR3 DNA reads as TGCGCCAGCAGCCTAAGCACAGATACGCAGTATTTT. Its protein is CASSLSTDTQYF.

The genes are TRBV7-2 and TRBJ2-5; D is perhaps TRBD2 (6 bases). CDR3 length: 13 amino acids. V shed 0 bases and J shed 5 bases, with 7 bases lying between them. Germline CDR1 is SGHTA and CDR2 is FQGNSA. The CDR3: CASSLAGGETQYF. The CDR3 region has the DNA TGTGCCAGCAGCTTAGCTGGGGGGGAGACCCAGTACTTC.

This chain links TRBV19 with TRBJ1-1, with D maybe TRBD1 (5 bases). The V end lost 8 bases, the J end lost 3 bases, and 19 bases lay between the germline ends. This CDR3 region has 15 residues. CDR1 LNHDA and CDR2 SQIVND come from the germline V gene (reference sequence). CDR3 sequence reads: CASDMGRVRDTEAFF. DNA of the CDR3: TGTGCCAGTGACATGGGCAGGGTTAGGGACACTGAAGCTTTCTTT.

The gene calls are TRBV5-6 and TRBJ1-5, with D perhaps TRBD1 (5 bases). The CDR3 has 16 residues. V gave up 4 bases and J gave up 0 bases, with 14 bases separating them. Looked up from germline, CDR1 is SGHDT and CDR2 is YYEEEE. CDR3 nucleotide sequence: TGTGCCAGCAGCACCTGGACACCGAATAGCAATCAGCCCCAGCATTTT. Translated: CASSTWTPNSNQPQHF.

The chain joins TRBV19 to TRBJ1-2, with TRBD1 matching over 7 bases. Germline lookup yields CDR1 LNHDA and CDR2 SQIVND (reference sequence). With V trimmed by 7 bases and J by 4 bases, 3 bases remained unmatched. This CDR3 has 12 residues. The CDR3 reads CASTGTAYGYTF. CDR3 DNA sequence: TGTGCCAGTACCGGGACAGCCTATGGCTACACCTTC.

DNA for the CDR3: TGTGCCAGCAGTTACAAGTATAGCTCTGGAAACACCATATATTTT. Protein sequence: CASSYKYSSGNTIYF. The chain is built from TRBV6-5 and TRBJ1-3; the D is unclear. The germline CDR1 and CDR2 sequences are MNHEY and SVGAGI. Trimming removed 2 bases at V and 0 bases at J, with 8 bases between. The CDR3 is 15 residues long.

This chain connects TRBV19 to TRBJ2-1; TRBD1 matches 7 bases. The CDR3 totals 15 residues. Germline CDR1 and CDR2: LNHDA and SQIVND (reference sequence). V dropped 4 bases and J dropped 3; count of bases not matched to a gene: 6. The CDR3: CASSRRDSHYNEQFF. In DNA form, the CDR3 reads TGTGCCAGTAGTAGAAGGGACAGTCACTACAATGAGCAGTTCTTC.